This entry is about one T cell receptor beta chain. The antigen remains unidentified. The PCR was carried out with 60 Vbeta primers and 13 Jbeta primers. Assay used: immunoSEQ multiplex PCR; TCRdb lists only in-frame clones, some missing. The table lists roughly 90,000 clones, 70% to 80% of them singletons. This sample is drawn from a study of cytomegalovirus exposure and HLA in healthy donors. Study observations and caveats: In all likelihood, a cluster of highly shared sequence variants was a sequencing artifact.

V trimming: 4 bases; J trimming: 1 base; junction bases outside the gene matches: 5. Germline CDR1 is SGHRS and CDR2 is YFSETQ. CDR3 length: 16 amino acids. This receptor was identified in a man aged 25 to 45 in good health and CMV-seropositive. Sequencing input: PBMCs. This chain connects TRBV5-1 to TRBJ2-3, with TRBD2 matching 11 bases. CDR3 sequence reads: CASSTLAGGRTDTQYF. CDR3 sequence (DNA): TGCGCCAGCAGCACGCTAGCGGGGGGCCGCACAGATACGCAGTATTTT. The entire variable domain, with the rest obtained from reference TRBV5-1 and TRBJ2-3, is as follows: KAGVTQTPRYLIKTRGQQVTLSCSPISGHRSVSWYQQTPGQGLQFLFEYFSETQRNKGNFPGRFSGRQFSNSRSEMNVSTLELGDSALYLCASSTLAGGRTDTQYFGPGTRLTVL.